These 12 T cell receptor beta chains were sequenced from one sample in a study of beta chain features in type 1 diabetes. Study results and caveats: Among patients with Type 1 diabetes, TCRB CDR3s were moderately but significantly shorter in every one of the four CD4+ subsets.

Expressed TCRB transcripts were sequenced, since all the RNA that had been isolated was reverse transcribed. Profiled with immunoSEQ multiplex PCR; TCRdb holds only in-frame clones, not every one. The sample lists under 850,000 clones, around an eighth occurring once. Antigens for these TCRs are unknown. Sequencing was performed on naive CD4+ T cells from blood. These receptors originate from a man younger than 35 with type 1 diabetes.

The chain carries TRBV7-9 and TRBJ1-2; D ambiguous. Germline CDR1 SEHNR, CDR2 FQNEAQ (reference sequence). The CDR3 consists of 12 residues. The germline V and J ends were trimmed by 4 bases and 6 bases, with 9 bases remaining between them. The CDR3 sequence: CASSSIGDGYTF. Written as DNA, the CDR3 is TGTGCCAGCAGCTCCATCGGAGATGGCTACACCTTC.

This clone was picked up a small number of times. The rearrangement joins TRBV25-1 to TRBJ2-3; D gene unclear. Trimming shortened V by 5 bases and J by 2 bases, and 14 bases separated the two germline ends. The CDR3 is 15 amino acids. CDR1 and CDR2 (germline): MGHDK, SYGVNS. As DNA, the CDR3 is TGTGCCAGCAGTCGGTGGACGGCGATCACAGATACGCAGTATTTT. This codes for CASSRWTAITDTQYF.

This clone was detected a few times. Here the CDR3 DNA reads TGTGCCAGCACACGGGGAAATGAAAAACTGTTTTTT. This translates into CASTRGNEKLFF. The V and J genes are TRBV25-1 and TRBJ1-4, with D hard to call. This CDR3 spans 12 amino acids. In germline, CDR1 is MGHDK, CDR2 SYGVNS. Trimming took off 7 bases at V and 5 bases at J, with 8 bases between the two ends.

This clone was seen a handful of times. The genes are TRBV2 and TRBJ2-7; D gene uncertain. V lost 6 bases and J lost 2, with 8 bases in between. The CDR3 extends over 12 amino acids. Per the germline V gene, CDR1 is SNHLY and CDR2 is FYNNEI. CDR3: CASSPQPYEQYF. In DNA form, the CDR3 reads TGTGCCAGCAGCCCCCAGCCCTACGAGCAGTACTTC.

This clone occurred a few times. The gene calls are TRBV30 and TRBJ1-1; D remains ambiguous. Looked up from germline, CDR1 is GTSNPN and CDR2 is SVGIG (reference sequence). V lost 2 bases and J lost 3, with 10 bases in between. This CDR3 comprises 13 residues. CDR3 residues: CAWSPEGYTEAFF. The CDR3 nucleotides are TGTGCCTGGAGTCCAGAAGGATACACTGAAGCTTTCTTT. Based on the CDR3 plus reference TRBV30 and TRBJ1-1, the full variable domain is SQTIHQWPATLVQPVGSPLSLECTVEGTSNPNLYWYRQAAGRGLQLLFYSVGIGQISSEVPQNLSASRPQDRQFILSSKKLLLSDSGFYLCAWSPEGYTEAFFGQGTRLTVV.

The chain recombines TRBV19 with TRBJ1-2; maybe TRBD1 (5 bases). CDR3 length equals 13 residues. V was pared by 3 bases and J by 2 bases, with 7 bases between. Looked up from germline, CDR1 is LNHDA and CDR2 is SQIVND (reference sequence). The CDR3 spells CASSMEGNYGYTF. CDR3 coding DNA: TGTGCCAGTAGTATGGAGGGGAACTATGGCTACACCTTC.

This clone showed up just a few times. V is TRBV9 and J is TRBJ2-2; D is undetermined. Per germline, CDR1 SGDLS and CDR2 YYNGEE. CDR3 size: 16 residues. The ends were cut back, 3 bases at V and 2 bases at J, with 14 bases in the middle. The chain's CDR3 is CASSEERGKNTGELFF. The CDR3 DNA reads TGTGCCAGCAGCGAAGAGCGAGGCAAAAACACCGGGGAGCTGTTTTTT.

This rearrangement joins TRBV25-1 to TRBJ1-4; TRBD1 might be the D (5 bases). The germline V gene has CDR1 MGHDK and CDR2 SYGVNS. Trimming pared 3 bases from V and 5 bases from J, leaving 13 bases between. This CDR3 has 15 residues. The CDR3 nucleotides are TGTGCCAGCAGTGACACCGGGGCTGCGAATGAAAAACTGTTTTTT. Protein sequence: CASSDTGAANEKLFF.

This clone has more than one count but fewer than ten. The genes are TRBV5-1 and TRBJ1-6; TRBD1 matches at 9 bases. V shed 4 bases and J 9 bases; nucleotides not matched to a gene: 8. Per germline, CDR1 SGHRS and CDR2 YFSETQ. The CDR3 is 15 amino acids. The CDR3, as DNA: TGCGCCAGCAGCCCAACTGGGACAGGGAGTTCACCCCTCCACTTT. This sequence encodes CASSPTGTGSSPLHF.

This clone was seen more than once but under ten times. The chain carries TRBV27 and TRBJ2-1, with TRBD2 matching 14 bases. The trim removed 8 bases at V and 5 bases at J, leaving 5 bases unmatched. CDR3 size: 15 residues. Germline V gene data show CDR1 as MNHEY and CDR2 as SMNVEV (reference sequence). CDR3 DNA sequence: TGTGCCAGCGGACTAGCGGGGGGCGGCCACAATGAGCAGTTCTTC. It specifies CASGLAGGGHNEQFF.

This clone appeared a few times. The chain links TRBV9 to TRBJ2-7; 12 bases are a match to TRBD1. Trimming took 3 bases from V and 5 from J; bases not matched to a gene: 12. Germline lookup yields CDR1 SGDLS and CDR2 YYNGEE. The CDR3 sequence is 17 residues long. This CDR3 is CASSEHLGQGARNEQYF. CDR3 in DNA: TGTGCCAGCAGCGAGCATCTGGGACAGGGGGCGAGGAACGAGCAGTACTTC.

The rearrangement joins TRBV2 to TRBJ1-3; D ambiguous. This CDR3 is 14 amino acids long. Deletions cut 4 bases from V and 0 bases from J, with 7 bases between. The germline V gene has CDR1 SNHLY and CDR2 FYNNEI. CDR3 DNA sequence: TGTGCCAGCAGTGGAACCAGCTCTGGAAACACCATATATTTT. This encodes CASSGTSSGNTIYF.